The 18 T cell receptor beta chains in this list originate from one sample, sequenced in a study of blood T cell repertoires in COVID-19. Measured with immunoSEQ multiplex PCR; TCRdb has only the in-frame clones, and not every one. The table includes just over 150,000 clones, around 87% detected once. Material for sequencing was peripheral blood. All receptors derive from a woman in her thirties or forties with acute or convalescent COVID-19.

The V call is TRBV7-8, the J call TRBJ2-7, with D possibly being TRBD1 (6 bases). V was trimmed by 4 bases and J by 6 bases, leaving 13 bases between them. Germline assignment: CDR1 SGHVS and CDR2 FQNEAQ. The CDR3 contains 13 residues. DNA of the CDR3: TGTGCCAGCAGCTCGACAGGATTCCGCGAGCAGTACTTC. This sequence encodes CASSSTGFREQYF.

The chain is built from TRBV5-6 and TRBJ2-7; 14 bases agree with TRBD2. J lost 5 bases, V lost 1 base, and 8 bases had no gene match. This CDR3 spans 17 amino acids. Per germline, CDR1 SGHDT and CDR2 YYEEEE. The CDR3 protein is CASSLFRLAGGQNEQYF. The CDR3, as DNA: TGTGCCAGCAGCTTGTTCCGACTAGCGGGAGGGCAAAACGAGCAGTACTTC.

This clone was seen just once. The chain recombines TRBV3-1 (or the pseudogene TRBV3-2) with TRBJ2-2; 10 nucleotides align to TRBD2. V lost 0 bases to trimming and J lost 4 bases; unmatched junction nucleotides: 11. Germline V gene data show CDR1 as LGHDT and CDR2 as YNNKEL (reference sequence). This CDR3 is 19 amino acids long. DNA for the CDR3: TGTGCCAGCAGCCAAGACCATTCAGCGGGGGGGCGCAGCACCGGGGAGCTGTTTTTT. Its translation is CASSQDHSAGGRSTGELFF.

The chain joins TRBV14 to TRBJ1-3; D ambiguous. CDR3 length equals 13 residues. Germline CDR1 SGHDN, CDR2 FVKESK. Trimming stripped 3 bases from V and 5 bases from J, with 8 bases between. CDR3 sequence (DNA): TGTGCCAGCAGCCATGGGCTAAGAAACACCATATATTTT. This encodes CASSHGLRNTIYF.

The chain joins TRBV4-1 to TRBJ2-1; 7 bases line up with TRBD2. Losses at the gene ends were 0 bases for V and 8 bases for J; bases not matched to a gene: 13. CDR3 length: 17 residues. The germline V gene encodes CDR1 MGHRA and CDR2 YSYEKL. In DNA form, the CDR3 reads TGCGCCAGCAGCCAAGATCTGTCTGGACTAGGGATTGATGAGCAGTTCTTC. It yields the protein CASSQDLSGLGIDEQFF.

V gene TRBV4-1 combines with J gene TRBJ2-1; TRBD2 might be the D (5 bases). The CDR3 loop spans 13 amino acids. Germline V gene lookup returns CDR1 MGHRA and CDR2 YSYEKL. Deletions cut 4 bases from V and 7 bases from J, with 11 bases between. CDR3 in amino acids: CASSRERRNEQFF. The CDR3 bases are TGCGCCAGCAGCCGGGAGCGGCGGAATGAGCAGTTCTTC.

This rearrangement joins TRBV19 to TRBJ2-5; possible D gene TRBD1, 6 bases. V was cut by 0 bases and J by 2 bases, with 10 bases left in between. Germline V gene data show CDR1 as LNHDA and CDR2 as SQIVND (reference sequence). The CDR3 totals 15 residues. The CDR3 sequence is CASSIEGARQETQYF. CDR3 nucleotide sequence: TGTGCCAGTAGTATAGAGGGGGCGCGACAAGAGACCCAGTACTTC. The full variable domain, its missing parts supplied by reference TRBV19 and TRBJ2-5, is DGGITQSPKYLFRKEGQNVTLSCEQNLNHDAMYWYRQDPGQGLRLIYYSQIVNDFQKGDIAEGYSVSREKKESFPLTVTSAQKNPTAFYLCASSIEGARQETQYFGPGTRLLVL.

The chain combines TRBV12-3 or TRBV12-4 with TRBJ1-4; unclear D gene. V was pared by 3 bases and J by 0 bases, with 2 bases between. This CDR3 is 13 amino acids long. CDR3 coding DNA: TGTGCCAGCAGTTTCACAACTAATGAAAAACTGTTTTTT. This sequence encodes CASSFTTNEKLFF.

V and J are TRBV7-8 and TRBJ1-1, with a tentative D call TRBD1 (6 bases). The CDR3 runs 15 residues. Deletions cut 2 bases from V and 1 base from J, with 11 bases between. CDR1 SGHVS and CDR2 FQNEAQ come from the germline V gene. In DNA, the CDR3 is TGTGCCAGCAGCTTATTTCCCAGGGGGAACACTGAAGCTTTCTTT. Translated, it gives CASSLFPRGNTEAFF.

The chain links TRBV28 to TRBJ2-3; TRBD2 is a possible D gene (7 bases). Looked up from germline, CDR1 is MDHEN and CDR2 is SYDVKM. The V end was cut by 8 bases, the J end by 2 bases, with 23 bases between. The CDR3 has 17 residues. CDR3 in amino acids: CASPPGTSGGITDTQYF. The CDR3, as DNA: TGTGCCAGCCCGCCTGGGACATCGGGGGGAATCACAGATACGCAGTATTTT.

This clone was seen only a few times. This sequence joins TRBV5-4 and TRBJ1-1; no definite D call. Germline CDR1 reads SGHNT; CDR2 reads YYREEE (reference sequence). Between the trimmed V and J ends, which lost 1 base and 1 base, there was a span of 5 bases. The CDR3 extends over 13 amino acids. The CDR3 DNA reads as TGTGCCAGCAGCTTGTCCCGGAACACTGAAGCTTTCTTT. Translated: CASSLSRNTEAFF.

V and J are TRBV5-1 and TRBJ2-3; 16 bases are shared with TRBD2. Germline V gives CDR1 SGHRS, CDR2 YFSETQ. V was clipped by 4 bases and J by 3 bases; unmatched bases: 5. The CDR3 loop spans 17 amino acids. The CDR3 is CASSPGLAGGMTDTQYF. As DNA, the CDR3 is TGCGCCAGCAGCCCGGGACTAGCGGGGGGGATGACAGATACGCAGTATTTT. The variable domain in full, completed from reference TRBV5-1 and TRBJ2-3, reads KAGVTQTPRYLIKTRGQQVTLSCSPISGHRSVSWYQQTPGQGLQFLFEYFSETQRNKGNFPGRFSGRQFSNSRSEMNVSTLELGDSALYLCASSPGLAGGMTDTQYFGPGTRLTVL.

V usage is TRBV6-5 and J usage is TRBJ2-1; a weak D match, TRBD2 (6 bases). V gave up 4 bases and J gave up 3 bases, with 7 bases separating them. This CDR3 comprises 13 residues. Germline V gives CDR1 MNHEY, CDR2 SVGAGI. CDR3 bases: TGTGCCAGCAGTTTGGACTACTACAATGAGCAGTTCTTC. It yields the protein CASSLDYYNEQFF.

The genes are TRBV7-9 and TRBJ2-7; TRBD2 matches at 8 bases. The trim removed 5 bases at V and 7 bases at J, leaving 13 bases unmatched. Germline V gene data show CDR1 as SEHNR and CDR2 as FQNEAQ (reference sequence). The CDR3 sequence is 15 residues long. The CDR3 nucleotides are TGTGCCAGCAGCCACGAGCGGGAGAGTATTGGGGAGCAGTACTTC. This gives the protein CASSHERESIGEQYF. Variable domain in full (rest from reference TRBV7-9 and TRBJ2-7): DTGVSQNPRHKITKRGQNVTFRCDPISEHNRLYWYRQTLGQGPEFLTYFQNEAQLEKSRLLSDRFSAERPKGSFSTLEIQRTEQGDSAMYLCASSHERESIGEQYFGPGTRLTVT.

The chain has TRBV10-3 and TRBJ2-3; 8 positions match TRBD1. Germline assignment: CDR1 ENHRY and CDR2 SYGVKD. CDR3 length: 13 amino acids. V dropped 6 bases and J dropped 4; count of bases not matched to a gene: 3. The CDR3 spells CAISTDRADTQYF. As DNA, the CDR3 is TGTGCCATCAGCACGGACAGGGCAGATACGCAGTATTTT.

J is TRBJ2-1 and V is TRBV15, with 14 nucleotides matching TRBD2. This CDR3 region has 15 residues. V was pared by 4 bases and J by 7 bases, with 3 bases of the junction left unmatched. The V gene's germline CDR1 is LNHNV and CDR2 YYDKDF (reference sequence). The CDR3 DNA sequence: TGTGCCACCAGCACCGGACTAGCGGGAGGTAATGAGCAGTTCTTC. Its protein product is CATSTGLAGGNEQFF.

The CDR3 sequence: CASTGQRPTEQYF. Here the CDR3 DNA reads TGTGCCAGCACGGGACAGCGCCCTACCGAGCAGTACTTC. The V and J genes are TRBV28 and TRBJ2-7; TRBD1 matches 7 bases. Germline values: CDR1 MDHEN, CDR2 SYDVKM. J lost 6 bases, V lost 7 bases, and 9 bases had no gene match. The CDR3 is 13 residues long.

The chain has TRBV6-5 and TRBJ2-3; TRBD2 might be the D (5 bases). Germline CDR1 MNHEY, CDR2 SVGAGI. The CDR3 extends over 15 amino acids. Trimming took 2 bases from V and 0 from J, leaving 9 bases between them. Here the CDR3 DNA reads TGTGCCAGCAGTTACCGGGAAACAAGCACAGATACGCAGTATTTT. Protein product: CASSYRETSTDTQYF.